This T cell receptor (beta chain) was recovered during a study of T cell responses to AZD1222 COVID-19 vaccine. Across the study: Second-dose schedules of about 4 or about 12 weeks were combined. Findings and limits, study-wide: Seropositive at baseline were only five or six AZD1222 recipients. In a largely white British group with more females than males, clonal diversity was possibly underestimated.

Sequencing used immunoSEQ multiplex PCR; TCRdb keeps in-frame clones, though not all of them. This table holds fewer than 200,000 clones, roughly 92% found once. With respect to this clone: Its target is unknown.

The sequence derives from an adult in good health. The specimen comprised peripheral blood, sampled on day 0 of AZD1222 vaccination.

The CDR3 spells CASSFQGIHGYGYTF. The CDR3 DNA sequence: TGTGCCAGCAGCTTCCAGGGGATCCACGGGTATGGCTACACCTTC. The V gene is TRBV7-8, the J gene TRBJ1-2; D is perhaps TRBD1 (6 bases). Trimming removed 3 bases from V and 5 bases from J, with 16 bases in between. Per the germline V gene, CDR1 is SGHVS and CDR2 is FQNEAQ. The CDR3 has 15 amino acids. Together with reference TRBV7-8 and TRBJ1-2, the CDR3 gives the full variable domain: GAGVSQSPRYKVAKRGQDVALRCDPISGHVSLFWYQQALGQGPEFLTYFQNEAQLDKSGLPSDRFFAERPEGSVSTLKIQRTQQEDSAVYLCASSFQGIHGYGYTFGSGTRLTVV.